This T cell receptor (beta chain) is drawn from a study of CD8+ T cells in alopecia areata. Sampling of alopecia areata patients yielded lesional scalp punch biopsies as well as peripheral blood. Study-wide points: Relative to normal scalp, lesional scalp, especially alopecia totalis/universalis, showed higher clonality.

For this clone: What it recognizes is unknown.

Germline V lookup: CDR1 SQVTM, CDR2 ANQGSEA. Trimming left V 0 bases short and J 8 bases short, with 14 bases between. This CDR3 comprises 13 residues. Sequencing relied on a cDNA template that was reverse transcribed from extracted RNA. Profiled with immunoSEQ multiplex PCR; TCRdb holds only in-frame clones, not every one. In the table there are 140,000 to 150,000 clones, around 49% of which are singletons. The chain recombines TRBV29-1 with TRBJ2-7; D possibly corresponds to TRBD1 (6 bases). This TCR derives from a human donor with alopecia areata. Material: CD4+ T cells sorted from blood, obtained at week 0. CDR3: CSVEDGAGTKQYF. The DNA for the CDR3 is TGCAGCGTTGAAGATGGGGCCGGGACAAAGCAGTACTTC.